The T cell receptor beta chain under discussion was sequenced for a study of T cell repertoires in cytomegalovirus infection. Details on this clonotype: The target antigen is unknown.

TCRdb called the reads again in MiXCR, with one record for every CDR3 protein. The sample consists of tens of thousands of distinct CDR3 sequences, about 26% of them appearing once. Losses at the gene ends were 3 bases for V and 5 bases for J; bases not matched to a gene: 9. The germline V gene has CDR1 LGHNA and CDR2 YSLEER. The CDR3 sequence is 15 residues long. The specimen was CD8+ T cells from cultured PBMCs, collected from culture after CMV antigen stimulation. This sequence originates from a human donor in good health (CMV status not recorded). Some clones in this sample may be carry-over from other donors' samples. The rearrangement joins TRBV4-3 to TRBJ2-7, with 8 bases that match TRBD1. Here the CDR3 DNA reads TGCGCCAGCAGCCAGAAGGACAGGGCGAACGACGAGCAGTACTTC. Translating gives CASSQKDRANDEQYF.